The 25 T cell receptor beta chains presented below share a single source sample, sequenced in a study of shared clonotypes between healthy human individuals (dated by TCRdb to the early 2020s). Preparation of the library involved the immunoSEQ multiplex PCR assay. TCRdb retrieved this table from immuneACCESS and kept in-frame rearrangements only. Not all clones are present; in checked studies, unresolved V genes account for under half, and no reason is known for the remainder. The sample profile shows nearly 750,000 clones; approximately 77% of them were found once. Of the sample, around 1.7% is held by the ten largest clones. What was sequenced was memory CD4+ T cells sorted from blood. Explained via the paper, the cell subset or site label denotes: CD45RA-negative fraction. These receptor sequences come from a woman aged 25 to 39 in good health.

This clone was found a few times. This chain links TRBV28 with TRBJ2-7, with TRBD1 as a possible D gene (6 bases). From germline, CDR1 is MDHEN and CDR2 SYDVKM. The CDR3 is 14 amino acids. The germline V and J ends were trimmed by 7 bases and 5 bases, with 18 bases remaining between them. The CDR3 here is CASTPSLGAHEQYF. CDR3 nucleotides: TGTGCCAGCACCCCTTCGTTGGGGGCCCACGAGCAGTACTTC.

The chain's CDR3 is CASSYQPSSSYEQYF. The CDR3 nucleotides read TGTGCCAGCAGTTACCAACCATCCAGCTCCTACGAGCAGTACTTC. The chain has TRBV6-6 and TRBJ2-7; no reliable D call. V dropped 2 bases and J dropped 0 bases, with 11 bases sitting between them. Germline V gene data show CDR1 as MNHNY and CDR2 as SVGAGI (reference sequence). The CDR3 spans 15 residues.

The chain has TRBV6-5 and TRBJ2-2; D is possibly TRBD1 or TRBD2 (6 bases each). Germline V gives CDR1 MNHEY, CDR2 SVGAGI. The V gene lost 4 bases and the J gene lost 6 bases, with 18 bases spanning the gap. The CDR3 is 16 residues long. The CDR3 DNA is TGTGCCAGCAGTTCCTACCCCGCAGGGGAGGCCGGGGAGCTGTTTTTT. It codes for CASSSYPAGEAGELFF.

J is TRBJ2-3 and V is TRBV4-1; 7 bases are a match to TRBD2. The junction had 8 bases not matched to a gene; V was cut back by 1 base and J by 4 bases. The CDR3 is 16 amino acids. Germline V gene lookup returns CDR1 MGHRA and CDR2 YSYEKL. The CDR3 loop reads CASSQVGREKADTQYF. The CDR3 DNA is TGCGCCAGCAGCCAAGTCGGGCGGGAGAAGGCAGATACGCAGTATTTT.

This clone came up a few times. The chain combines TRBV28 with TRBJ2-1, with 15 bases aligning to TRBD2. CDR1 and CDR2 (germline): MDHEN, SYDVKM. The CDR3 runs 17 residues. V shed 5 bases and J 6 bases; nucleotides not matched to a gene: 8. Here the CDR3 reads CASSGLAGGSPSNEQFF. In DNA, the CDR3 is TGTGCCAGCAGTGGACTAGCGGGAGGGTCCCCCAGCAATGAGCAGTTCTTC.

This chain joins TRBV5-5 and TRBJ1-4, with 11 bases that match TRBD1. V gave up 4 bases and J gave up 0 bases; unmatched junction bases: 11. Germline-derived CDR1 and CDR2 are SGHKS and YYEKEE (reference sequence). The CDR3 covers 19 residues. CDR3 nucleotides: TGTGCCAGCAGCCCGGGACAGGGGGTTCTGATTGCAACTAATGAAAAACTGTTTTTT. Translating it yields CASSPGQGVLIATNEKLFF.

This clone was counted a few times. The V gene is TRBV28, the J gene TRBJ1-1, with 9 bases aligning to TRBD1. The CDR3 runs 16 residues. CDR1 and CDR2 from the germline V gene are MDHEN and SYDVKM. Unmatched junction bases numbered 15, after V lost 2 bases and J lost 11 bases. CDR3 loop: CASSLGFGTGLELAFF. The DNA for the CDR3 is TGTGCCAGCAGTTTAGGATTCGGGACAGGGCTTGAACTGGCTTTCTTT.

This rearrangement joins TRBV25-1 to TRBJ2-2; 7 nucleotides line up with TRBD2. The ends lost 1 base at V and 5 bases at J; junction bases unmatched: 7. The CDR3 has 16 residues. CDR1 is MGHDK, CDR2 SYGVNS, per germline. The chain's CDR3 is CASSESQREGTGELFF. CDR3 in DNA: TGTGCCAGCAGTGAATCCCAGCGGGAAGGTACCGGGGAGCTGTTTTTT. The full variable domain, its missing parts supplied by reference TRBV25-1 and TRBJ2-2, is EADIYQTPRYLVIGTGKKITLECSQTMGHDKMYWYQQDPGMELHLIHYSYGVNSTEKGDLSSESTVSRIRTEHFPLTLESARPSHTSQYLCASSESQREGTGELFFGEGSRLTVL.

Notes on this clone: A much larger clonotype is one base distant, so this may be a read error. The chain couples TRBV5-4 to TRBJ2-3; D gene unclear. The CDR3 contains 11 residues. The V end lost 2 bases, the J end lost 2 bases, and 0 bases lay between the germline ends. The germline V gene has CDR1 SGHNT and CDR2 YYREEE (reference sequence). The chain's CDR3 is CASSFTDTQYF. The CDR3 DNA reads TGTGCCAGCAGCTTCACAGATACGCAGTATTTT.

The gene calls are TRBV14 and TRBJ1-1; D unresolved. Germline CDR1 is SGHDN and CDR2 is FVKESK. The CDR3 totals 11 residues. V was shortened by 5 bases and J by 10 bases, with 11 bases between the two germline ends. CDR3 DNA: TGTGCCAGCAGCAGTCCGGGGAGAGCTTTCTTT. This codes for CASSSPGRAFF. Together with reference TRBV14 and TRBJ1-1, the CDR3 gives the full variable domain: EAGVTQFPSHSVIEKGQTVTLRCDPISGHDNLYWYRRVMGKEIKFLLHFVKESKQDESGMPNNRFLAERTGGTYSTLKVQPAELEDSGVYFCASSSPGRAFFGQGTRLTVV.

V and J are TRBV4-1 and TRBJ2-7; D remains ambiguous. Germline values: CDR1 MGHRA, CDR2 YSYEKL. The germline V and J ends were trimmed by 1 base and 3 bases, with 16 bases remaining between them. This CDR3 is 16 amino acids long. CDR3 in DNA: TGCGCCAGCAGCCAAGGTTTGGTAGGCCCCAACTACGAGCAGTACTTC. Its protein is CASSQGLVGPNYEQYF.

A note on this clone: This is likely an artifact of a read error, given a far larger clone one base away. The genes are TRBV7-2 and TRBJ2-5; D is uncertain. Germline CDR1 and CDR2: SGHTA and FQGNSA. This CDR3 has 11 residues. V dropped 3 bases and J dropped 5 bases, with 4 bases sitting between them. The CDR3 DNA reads TGTGCCAGCAGCTTTTGGGAGACCCAGTACTTC. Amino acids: CASSFWETQYF.

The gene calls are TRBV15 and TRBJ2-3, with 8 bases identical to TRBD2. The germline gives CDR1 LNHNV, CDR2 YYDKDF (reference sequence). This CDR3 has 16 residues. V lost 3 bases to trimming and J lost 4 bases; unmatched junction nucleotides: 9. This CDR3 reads CATSSGSGSIADTQYF. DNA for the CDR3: TGTGCCACCAGCAGCGGGAGCGGGAGTATTGCAGATACGCAGTATTTT.

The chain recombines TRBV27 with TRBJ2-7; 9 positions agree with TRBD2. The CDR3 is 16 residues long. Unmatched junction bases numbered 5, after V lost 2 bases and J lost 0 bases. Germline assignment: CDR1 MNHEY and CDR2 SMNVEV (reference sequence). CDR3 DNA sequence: TGTGCCAGCAGTTTAGTCGGGACTAGCAGCTCCTACGAGCAGTACTTC. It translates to CASSLVGTSSSYEQYF.

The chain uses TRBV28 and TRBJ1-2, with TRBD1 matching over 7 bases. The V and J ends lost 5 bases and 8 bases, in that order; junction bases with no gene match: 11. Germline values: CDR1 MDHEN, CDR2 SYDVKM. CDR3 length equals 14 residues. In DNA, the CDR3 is TGTGCCAGCAGTCTCGGGACAGAACGGCGAGGCTACACCTTC. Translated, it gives CASSLGTERRGYTF.

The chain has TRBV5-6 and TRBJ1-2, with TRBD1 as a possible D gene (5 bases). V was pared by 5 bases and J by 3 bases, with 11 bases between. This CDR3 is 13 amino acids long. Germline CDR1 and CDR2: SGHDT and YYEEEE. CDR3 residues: CASRRDRDYGYTF. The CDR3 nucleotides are TGTGCCAGCAGACGCGACAGAGACTATGGCTACACCTTC.

The CDR3 reads CASSHPERTRENEQFF. In DNA, the CDR3 is TGTGCCAGCAGCCACCCAGAGAGGACTAGAGAAAATGAGCAGTTCTTC. This chain connects TRBV14 to TRBJ2-1, with 7 bases identical to TRBD2. Germline V lookup: CDR1 SGHDN, CDR2 FVKESK. V gave up 3 bases and J gave up 7 bases; unmatched junction bases: 12. CDR3 length: 16 amino acids.

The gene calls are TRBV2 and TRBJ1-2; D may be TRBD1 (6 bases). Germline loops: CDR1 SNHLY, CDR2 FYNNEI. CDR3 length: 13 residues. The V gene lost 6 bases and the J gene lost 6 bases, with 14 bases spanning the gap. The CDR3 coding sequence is TGTGCCAGCAGCATTCAGGGGCTAAATGGCTACACCTTC. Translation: CASSIQGLNGYTF. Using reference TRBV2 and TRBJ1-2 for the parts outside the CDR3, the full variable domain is EPEVTQTPSHQVTQMGQEVILRCVPISNHLYFYWYRQILGQKVEFLVSFYNNEISEKSEIFDDQFSVERPDGSNFTLKIRSTKLEDSAMYFCASSIQGLNGYTFGSGTRLTVV.

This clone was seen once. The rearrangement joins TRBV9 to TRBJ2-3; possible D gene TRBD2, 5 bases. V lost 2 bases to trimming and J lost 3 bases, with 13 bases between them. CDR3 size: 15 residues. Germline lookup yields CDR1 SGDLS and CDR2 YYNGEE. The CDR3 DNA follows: TGTGCCAGCAGCGTGGCCGGCGGGCTAACAGATACGCAGTATTTT. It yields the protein CASSVAGGLTDTQYF.

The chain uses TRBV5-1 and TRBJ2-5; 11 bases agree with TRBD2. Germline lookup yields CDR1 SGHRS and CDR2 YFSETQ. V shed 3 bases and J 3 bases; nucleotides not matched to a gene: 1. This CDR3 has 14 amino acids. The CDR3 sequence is CASSSGLAEETQYF. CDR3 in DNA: TGCGCCAGCAGCTCGGGACTAGCGGAAGAGACCCAGTACTTC.

This CDR3 is CASSELGSYNEQFF. The CDR3 DNA reads as TGTGCCAGCAGCGAACTCGGCTCCTACAATGAGCAGTTCTTC. This rearrangement joins TRBV7-3 to TRBJ2-1, with no clear D. Between the trimmed V and J ends, which lost 5 bases and 0 bases, there was a span of 8 bases. The CDR3 has 14 residues. CDR1 and CDR2 from the germline V gene are SGHTA and FQGTGA.

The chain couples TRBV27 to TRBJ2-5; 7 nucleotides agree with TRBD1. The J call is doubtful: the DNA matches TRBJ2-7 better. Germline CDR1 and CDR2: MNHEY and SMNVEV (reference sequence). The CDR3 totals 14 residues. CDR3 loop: CASSPRGRRYEQYF. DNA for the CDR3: TGTGCCAGCAGTCCTAGGGGGCGCCGGTACGAGCAGTACTTC.

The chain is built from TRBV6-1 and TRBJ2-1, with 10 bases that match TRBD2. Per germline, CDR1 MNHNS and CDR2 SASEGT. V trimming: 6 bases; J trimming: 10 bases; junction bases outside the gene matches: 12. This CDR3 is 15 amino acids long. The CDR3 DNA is TGTGCCAGCAGAGACGGACTAGCGGCATTTGGGGAGCAGTTCTTC. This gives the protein CASRDGLAAFGEQFF.

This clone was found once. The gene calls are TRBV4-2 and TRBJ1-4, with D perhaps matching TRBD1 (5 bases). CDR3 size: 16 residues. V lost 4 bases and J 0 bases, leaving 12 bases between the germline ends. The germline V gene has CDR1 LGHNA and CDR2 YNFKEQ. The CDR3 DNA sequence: TGTGCCAGCAGCCGCGCGGACACAGCAACTAATGAAAAACTGTTTTTT. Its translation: CASSRADTATNEKLFF.

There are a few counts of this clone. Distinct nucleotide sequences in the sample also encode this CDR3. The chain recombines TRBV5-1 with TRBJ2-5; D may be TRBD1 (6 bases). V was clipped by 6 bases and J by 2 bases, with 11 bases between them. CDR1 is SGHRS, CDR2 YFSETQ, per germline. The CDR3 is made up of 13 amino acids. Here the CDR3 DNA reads TGCGCCAGCAATCGGGACACTCAAGAGACCCAGTACTTC. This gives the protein CASNRDTQETQYF. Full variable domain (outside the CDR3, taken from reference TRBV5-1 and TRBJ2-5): KAGVTQTPRYLIKTRGQQVTLSCSPISGHRSVSWYQQTPGQGLQFLFEYFSETQRNKGNFPGRFSGRQFSNSRSEMNVSTLELGDSALYLCASNRDTQETQYFGPGTRLLVL.